The rows below give T cell receptor beta chains drawn from one sample of a study of early T cells in non-severe SARS-CoV-2 infection. TCRdb re-analysed the 5' RACE reads in MiXCR, keeping a single row per CDR3 protein. The sample lists roughly 35,000 distinct CDR3 sequences; around 9% were seen once. Material for sequencing was whole blood. The receptor set was obtained from an adult who was a healthcare worker with PCR-confirmed SARS-CoV-2 infection or an uninfected control (not recorded which). Each CDR3 is given with its conserved first and last residue. Only part of the rows carry a size: once, few, many, or a class if the clone is expanded.

CDR3 protein: CASSLAGGNEQFF; clone size: NA; V gene: TRBV11-1
CDR3 protein: CASSYRGRDEKLFF; clone size: few; V gene: TRBV6-5
CDR3 protein: CSVRDNYNQPQHF; clone size: few; V gene: TRBV29-1
CDR3 protein: CASSYADTQYF; clone size: NA; V gene: TRBV12-3/TRBV12-4
CDR3 protein: CASRLREQGGNEQFF; clone size: many; V gene: TRBV12-3/TRBV12-4
CDR3 protein: CASSTYGGGGQYF; clone size: many; V gene: TRBV19
CDR3 protein: CASRVDLPYEQYF; clone size: many; V gene: TRBV6-2/TRBV6-3
CDR3 protein: CASSEQGYNEQFF; clone size: few; V gene: TRBV2
CDR3 protein: CASSLEDPRSLRPNTEAFF; clone size: many; V gene: TRBV14
CDR3 protein: CASSSWTDTEAFF; clone size: few; V gene: TRBV14
CDR3 protein: CASSQGRDRAGYEQYF; clone size: many; V gene: TRBV3-1
CDR3 protein: CASSQDRVNEQFF; clone size: many; V gene: TRBV5-4
CDR3 protein: CATTSWGQQLFF; clone size: many; V gene: TRBV19
CDR3 protein: CASSESRGGGARDTQYF; clone size: many; V gene: TRBV10-1
CDR3 protein: CASSLGLAGDNEQFF; clone size: many; V gene: TRBV5-4
CDR3 protein: CASSLSGTTGELFF; clone size: many; V gene: TRBV7-2
CDR3 protein: CASSPPPPLYEQYF; clone size: many; V gene: TRBV12-3/TRBV12-4
CDR3 protein: CASSLDAGGQETQYF; clone size: many; V gene: TRBV7-2
CDR3 protein: CATRPVSRDTQYF; clone size: few; V gene: TRBV5-1
CDR3 protein: CSAEPALPGQSNEQFF; clone size: many; V gene: TRBV29-1
CDR3 protein: CASRIAGGPLNTGELFF; clone size: many; V gene: TRBV12-3/TRBV12-4
CDR3 protein: CASSPSGGAGYNEQFF; clone size: few; V gene: TRBV5-4
CDR3 protein: CASSLIGLAGEQYF; clone size: many; V gene: TRBV7-2
CDR3 protein: CASSLLAAQETQYF; clone size: few; V gene: TRBV7-9
CDR3 protein: CASSLAGAGPYNEQFF; clone size: many; V gene: TRBV5-1
CDR3 protein: CASSTSQGLNTEAFF; clone size: many; V gene: TRBV7-6
CDR3 protein: CASSSGGGANVLTF; clone size: many; V gene: TRBV19
CDR3 protein: CSARAGYEQYF; clone size: few; V gene: TRBV20-1
CDR3 protein: CASSQVDQAQETQYF; clone size: many; V gene: TRBV4-2
CDR3 protein: CSVEPGGANTEAFF; clone size: NA; V gene: TRBV29-1
CDR3 protein: CSARQVVPYNSPLHF; clone size: many; V gene: TRBV20-1
CDR3 protein: CAWSVPRDRKRYF; clone size: many; V gene: TRBV30
CDR3 protein: CASRVAQGLEQYF; clone size: few; V gene: TRBV6-5
CDR3 protein: CATSRAQGYEQYF; clone size: few; V gene: TRBV15
CDR3 protein: CASSAGGESYNEQFF; clone size: many; V gene: TRBV11-1
CDR3 protein: CAGGGTALNTEAFF; clone size: many; V gene: TRBV6-6
CDR3 protein: CSAQQGGGSGNTIYF; clone size: many; V gene: TRBV20-1
CDR3 protein: CASSPRPFDEAFF; clone size: many; V gene: TRBV7-2
CDR3 protein: CSARDQGRESYNSPLHF; clone size: many; V gene: TRBV20-1
CDR3 protein: CASSDPGPFVTEAFF; clone size: few; V gene: TRBV28
CDR3 protein: CASRSTHRGEETQYF; clone size: NA; V gene: TRBV7-8
CDR3 protein: CSASLPNTGELFF; clone size: many; V gene: TRBV20-1
CDR3 protein: CASSIEKGSEQYF; clone size: many; V gene: TRBV19